This TCR beta chain was recorded in a study of CD8+ T cells in alopecia areata. RNA extraction and reverse transcription yielded cDNA as sequencing template. Generated by immunoSEQ multiplex PCR, the TCRdb table keeps only in-frame clones and is missing some. Of about 250,000 clones listed, 67% are singletons. Germline V gene sequence: CDR1 SGHRS, CDR2 YFSETQ. The V and J ends lost 4 bases and 5 bases respectively, with 9 bases between them. The CDR3 covers 13 residues. The sample here was CD4+ T cells sorted from blood, taken at week 0. This receptor was identified in a human donor with alopecia areata. The gene calls are TRBV5-1 and TRBJ1-4; D might be TRBD1 (6 bases). The CDR3 is CASSTGQNEKLFF. The CDR3 DNA sequence: TGCGCCAGCAGCACCGGACAGAATGAAAAACTGTTTTTT.